This is a list of T cell receptor beta chains from one sample in a study of T cells in localized non-small cell lung cancer. Using immunoSEQ multiplex PCR, the repertoire was profiled, and TCRdb retains in-frame clones only, with some absent. The data contain tens of thousands of clones, around nine tenths of them singletons. This sample comprised peripheral blood, obtained before any cancer treatment. The receptors stem from a man aged 40-75 years with stage I squamous cell lung carcinoma. Each CDR3 is given with its conserved first and last residue. D genes are given only for firm matches. Not all rows give a size; the values are once, few, many and, for expanded clones, a class.

d_gene	v_gene	abundance	j_gene	CDR3aa	CDR3nt
NA	TRBV18	NA	TRBJ2-7	CASSLSGVNEQYF	TGTGCCAGCTCCCTCTCCGGGGTGAACGAGCAGTACTTC
NA	TRBV28	NA	TRBJ1-1	CASSPSRGAMNTEAFF	TGTGCCAGCAGTCCCTCGAGGGGAGCCATGAACACTGAAGCTTTCTTT
NA	TRBV7-2	NA	TRBJ2-1	CASSLLGGEQFF	TGTGCCAGCAGCCTCTTAGGCGGTGAGCAGTTCTTC
NA	TRBV5-1	NA	TRBJ2-3	CASSLGSSATDTQYF	TGCGCCAGCAGCTTGGGGAGTAGCGCCACAGATACGCAGTATTTT
NA	TRBV28	NA	TRBJ2-7	CASSLLGRSSYEQYF	TGTGCCAGCAGTTTATTGGGCAGGAGCTCCTACGAGCAGTACTTC
NA	TRBV5-6	NA	TRBJ2-7	CASSLNRNPTYEQYF	TGTGCCAGCAGCTTGAACAGAAACCCTACCTACGAGCAGTACTTC
NA	TRBV11-3	NA	TRBJ2-2	CASSLPGAGTGELFF	TGTGCCAGCAGCCTTCCGGGGGCGGGCACCGGGGAGCTGTTTTTT
TRBD2	TRBV28	NA	TRBJ2-7	CASGTSGSSYEQYF	TGTGCCAGCGGGACTAGCGGGAGTTCCTACGAGCAGTACTTC
TRBD2	TRBV27	NA	TRBJ2-7	CASSHGTSGSRNEQYF	TGTGCCAGCAGTCACGGGACTAGCGGGAGTAGGAACGAGCAGTACTTC
NA	TRBV28	NA	TRBJ1-4	CASSLQPTNEKLFF	TGTGCCAGCAGCCTACAGCCAACTAATGAAAAACTGTTTTTT
NA	TRBV7-9	NA	TRBJ2-5	CASKTNQETQYF	TGTGCCAGCAAGACTAACCAAGAGACCCAGTACTTC
TRBD1	TRBV4-2	once	TRBJ2-7	CASSHRGFYEQYF	TGTGCCAGCAGTCACAGGGGATTCTACGAGCAGTACTTC
TRBD2	TRBV11-3	NA	TRBJ2-1	CASSLGGLAGNEQFF	TGTGCCAGCAGCCTCGGAGGACTAGCGGGCAATGAGCAGTTCTTC
NA	TRBV4-3	NA	TRBJ1-1	CASSQGSGVWAEAFF	TGCGCCAGCAGCCAAGGGTCAGGGGTATGGGCTGAAGCTTTCTTT
TRBD2	TRBV6-1	once	TRBJ2-3	CASSVGLAAEGRDTQYF	TGTGCCAGCAGTGTTGGACTAGCGGCTGAGGGTAGGGATACGCAGTATTTT
TRBD1	TRBV19	NA	TRBJ1-2	CASTLDGQVGGGYTF	TGTGCCAGTACCCTTGATGGACAGGTTGGTGGAGGCTACACCTTC
TRBD2	TRBV9	NA	TRBJ2-3	CASSPRGELDTQYF	TGTGCCAGCAGCCCCCGGGGGGAGCTAGATACGCAGTATTTT
NA	TRBV30	NA	TRBJ2-7	CAWMKAAVGEQYF	TGTGCCTGGATGAAGGCCGCAGTGGGCGAGCAGTACTTC
TRBD1	TRBV7-9	NA	TRBJ2-1	CASSLALGTGDVGQFF	TGTGCCAGCAGCTTAGCGCTAGGGACAGGGGATGTTGGGCAGTTCTTC
NA	TRBV28	NA	TRBJ2-1	CASRPVAGSSYNEQFF	TGTGCCAGCAGACCCGTCGCAGGGAGCTCCTACAATGAGCAGTTCTTC
NA	TRBV18	NA	TRBJ2-2	CASSPETRDTGELFF	TGTGCCAGCTCACCCGAGACTAGGGACACCGGGGAGCTGTTTTTT
NA	TRBV7-2	NA	TRBJ2-1	CASSLTNGQFF	TGTGCCAGCAGCTTAACTAACGGCCAGTTCTTC
TRBD1	TRBV7-9	NA	TRBJ1-4	CASSYGQAVNEKLFF	TGTGCCAGCAGCTACGGACAGGCGGTTAATGAAAAACTGTTTTTT
NA	TRBV7-8	NA	TRBJ2-1	CASSLKSFGGPLFNEQFF	TGTGCCAGCAGCTTAAAGAGTTTCGGGGGACCATTATTCAATGAGCAGTTCTTC
NA	TRBV5-1	NA	TRBJ2-3	CASSLVRGFGTDTQYF	TGCGCCAGCAGCTTGGTACGGGGTTTCGGCACAGATACGCAGTATTTT
NA	TRBV5-8	NA	TRBJ1-1	CASSARHNTEAFF	TGTGCCAGCAGCGCCAGACATAACACTGAAGCTTTCTTT
TRBD1	TRBV4-3	once	TRBJ1-2	CASSRDRSEGYGYTF	TGCGCCAGCAGCCGGGACAGGTCGGAAGGCTATGGCTACACCTTC
TRBD2	TRBV7-3	NA	TRBJ2-2	CASSWDYHTGELFF	TGTGCCAGCAGCTGGGACTATCACACCGGGGAGCTGTTTTTT
NA	TRBV4-3	NA	TRBJ2-7	CASSQSTGSYEQYF	TGCGCCAGCAGCCAGTCTACAGGGAGCTACGAGCAGTACTTC
TRBD1	TRBV28	NA	TRBJ1-5	CASSFLGADRGLQPQHF	TGTGCCAGCAGTTTTCTCGGGGCGGACAGGGGCCTTCAGCCCCAGCATTTT
NA	TRBV30	NA	TRBJ2-5	CACLTRGIIVGETQYF	TGTGCCTGCTTGACCAGGGGAATAATAGTCGGTGAGACCCAGTACTTC
TRBD1	TRBV7-8	NA	TRBJ2-2	CASSLGDRDTGELFF	TGTGCCAGCAGCTTAGGGGACAGGGACACCGGGGAGCTGTTTTTT
NA	TRBV28	NA	TRBJ2-5	CASSFSGALGETQYF	TGTGCCAGCAGTTTCTCAGGGGCGCTTGGAGAGACCCAGTACTTC
NA	TRBV30	NA	TRBJ2-1	CAWTVTYNEQFF	TGTGCCTGGACAGTTACCTACAATGAGCAGTTCTTC
NA	TRBV19	NA	TRBJ1-2	CASSTGTRANYGYTF	TGTGCCAGTAGTACCGGGACAAGAGCTAACTATGGCTACACCTTC
NA	TRBV13	NA	TRBJ2-7	CASSLEGRYEQYF	TGTGCCAGCAGCTTAGAGGGGCGGTACGAGCAGTACTTC
NA	TRBV27	NA	TRBJ1-5	CASTPGRGASNQPQHF	TGTGCCAGCACCCCCGGGAGAGGGGCTAGCAATCAGCCCCAGCATTTT
NA	TRBV6-5	NA	TRBJ2-7	CASSYSEEQYF	TGTGCCAGCAGTTACTCGGAGGAGCAGTACTTC
NA	TRBV19	NA	TRBJ2-6	CASSIVPLDGSSGANVLTF	TGTGCCAGTAGTATAGTGCCCTTGGACGGTTCCTCTGGGGCCAACGTCCTGACTTTC
TRBD1	TRBV10-1	many	TRBJ2-1	CASSVDREMFF	TGCGCCAGCAGTGTGGACAGGGAAATGTTCTTC
NA	TRBV25-1	NA	TRBJ1-2	CASSGPTYSFSGGYTF	TGTGCCAGCAGTGGCCCCACCTATAGCTTTTCTGGAGGCTACACCTTC
TRBD1	TRBV10-3	NA	TRBJ2-7	CATGQGAEEQYF	TGTGCCACGGGACAGGGGGCTGAGGAGCAGTACTTC
NA	TRBV6-6	NA	TRBJ1-1	CASSPILQSTEAFF	TGTGCCAGCAGCCCTATCCTTCAGAGCACTGAAGCTTTCTTT
NA	TRBV13	NA	TRBJ2-1	CASSHGHTNEQFF	TGTGCCAGCAGCCACGGACATACCAATGAGCAGTTCTTC
TRBD2	TRBV7-8	NA	TRBJ2-2	CASSSSGANTGELFF	TGTGCCAGCAGCTCCAGCGGGGCGAACACCGGGGAGCTGTTTTTT
NA	TRBV18	NA	TRBJ2-3	CASCRERDTQYF	TGTGCCAGCTGTCGGGAGCGAGATACGCAGTATTTT
NA	TRBV28	NA	TRBJ1-5	CASSLRDNQPQHF	TGTGCCAGCAGTTTAAGGGATAATCAGCCCCAGCATTTT
TRBD2	TRBV28	NA	TRBJ2-5	CASSFLGRVSQETQYF	TGTGCCAGCAGTTTTCTCGGGAGGGTTAGCCAAGAGACCCAGTACTTC